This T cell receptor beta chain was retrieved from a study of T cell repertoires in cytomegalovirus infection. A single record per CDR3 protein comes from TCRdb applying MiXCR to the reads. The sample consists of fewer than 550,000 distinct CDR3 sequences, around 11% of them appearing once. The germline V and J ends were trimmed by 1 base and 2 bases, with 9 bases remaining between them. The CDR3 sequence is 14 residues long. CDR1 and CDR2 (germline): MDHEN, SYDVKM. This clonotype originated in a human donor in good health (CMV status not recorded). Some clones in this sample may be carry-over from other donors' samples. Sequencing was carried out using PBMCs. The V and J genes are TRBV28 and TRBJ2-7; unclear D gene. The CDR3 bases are TGTGCCAGCAGTTTATTGGAAGGAACCTACGAGCAGTACTTC. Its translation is CASSLLEGTYEQYF.